This TCR beta chain was documented in a study of CD8+ T cells in alopecia areata. Sequencing used cDNA as its template, made by extracting RNA and reverse transcribing it. TCRdb keeps only in-frame clones here, not all; method: immunoSEQ multiplex PCR. The top ten clones hold approximately 10% of a sample with roughly 200,000 clones, 40% to 65% of them seen once. This clone was detected a few times. Treatment in this sample: oral pan-JAK inhibitor, 5-10 mg twice daily. Germline V gene sequence: CDR1 KGHSH, CDR2 LQKENI. Trimming shortened V by 2 bases and J by 4 bases, and 5 bases separated the two germline ends. There are 13 residues in the CDR3.

The sequence derives from a human donor with alopecia areata. The chain links TRBV18 to TRBJ1-4, with no clear D. This sample comprised CD8+ T cells sorted from blood, obtained at week 24, from a patient treated with tofacitinib. CDR3 nucleotide sequence: TGTGCCAGCTCACCAGGCGGTAATGAAAAACTGTTTTTT. Protein product: CASSPGGNEKLFF.